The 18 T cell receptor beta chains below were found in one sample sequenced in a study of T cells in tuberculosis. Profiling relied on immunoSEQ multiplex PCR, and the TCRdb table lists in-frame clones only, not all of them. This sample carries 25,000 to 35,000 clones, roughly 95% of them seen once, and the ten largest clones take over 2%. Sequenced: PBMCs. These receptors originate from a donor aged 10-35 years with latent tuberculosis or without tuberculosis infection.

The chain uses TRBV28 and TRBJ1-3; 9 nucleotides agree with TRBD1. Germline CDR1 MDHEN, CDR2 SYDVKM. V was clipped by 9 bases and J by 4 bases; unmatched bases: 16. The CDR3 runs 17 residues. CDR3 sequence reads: CASLSTLGTGKGNTIYF. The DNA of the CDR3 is TGTGCCAGTTTGTCGACCTTAGGGACAGGGAAAGGAAACACCATATATTTT.

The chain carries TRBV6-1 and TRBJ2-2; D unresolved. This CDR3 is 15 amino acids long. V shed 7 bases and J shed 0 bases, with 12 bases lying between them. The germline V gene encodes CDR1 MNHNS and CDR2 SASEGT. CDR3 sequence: CASMTGSPNTGELFF. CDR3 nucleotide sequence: TGTGCCAGCATGACGGGTAGTCCGAACACCGGGGAGCTGTTTTTT.

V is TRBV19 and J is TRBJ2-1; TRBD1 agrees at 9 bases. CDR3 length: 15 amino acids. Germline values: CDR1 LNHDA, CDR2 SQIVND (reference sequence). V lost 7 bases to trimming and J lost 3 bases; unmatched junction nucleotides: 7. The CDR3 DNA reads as TGTGCCAGTACCCCCGGGACAGGGAACTACAATGAGCAGTTCTTC. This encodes CASTPGTGNYNEQFF. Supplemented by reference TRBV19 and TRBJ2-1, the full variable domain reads DGGITQSPKYLFRKEGQNVTLSCEQNLNHDAMYWYRQDPGQGLRLIYYSQIVNDFQKGDIAEGYSVSREKKESFPLTVTSAQKNPTAFYLCASTPGTGNYNEQFFGPGTRLTVL.

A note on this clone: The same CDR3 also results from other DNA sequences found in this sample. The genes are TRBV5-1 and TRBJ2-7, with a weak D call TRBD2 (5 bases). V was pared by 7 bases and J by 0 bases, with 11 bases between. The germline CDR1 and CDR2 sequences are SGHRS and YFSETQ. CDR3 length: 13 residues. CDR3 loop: CASGSGSSYEQYF. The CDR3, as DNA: TGCGCCAGCGGGTCGGGATCCTCCTACGAGCAGTACTTC.

CDR3 sequence: CASSFGGVNTEAFF. The DNA for the CDR3 is TGTGCCAGCAGCTTTGGGGGGGTGAACACTGAAGCTTTCTTT. The chain is built from TRBV6-5 and TRBJ1-1; TRBD1 might be the D (5 bases). The V and J ends lost 6 bases and 0 bases respectively, with 11 bases between them. CDR1 MNHEY and CDR2 SVGAGI come from the germline V gene. The CDR3 is 14 amino acids.

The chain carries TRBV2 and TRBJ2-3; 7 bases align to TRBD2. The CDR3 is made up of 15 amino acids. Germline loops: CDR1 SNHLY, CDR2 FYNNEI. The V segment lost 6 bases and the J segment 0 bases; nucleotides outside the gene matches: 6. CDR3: CASRGTSASTDTQYF. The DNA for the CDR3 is TGTGCCAGCAGAGGCACTAGCGCCAGCACAGATACGCAGTATTTT. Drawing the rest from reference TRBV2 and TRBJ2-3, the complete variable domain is EPEVTQTPSHQVTQMGQEVILRCVPISNHLYFYWYRQILGQKVEFLVSFYNNEISEKSEIFDDQFSVERPDGSNFTLKIRSTKLEDSAMYFCASRGTSASTDTQYFGPGTRLTVL.

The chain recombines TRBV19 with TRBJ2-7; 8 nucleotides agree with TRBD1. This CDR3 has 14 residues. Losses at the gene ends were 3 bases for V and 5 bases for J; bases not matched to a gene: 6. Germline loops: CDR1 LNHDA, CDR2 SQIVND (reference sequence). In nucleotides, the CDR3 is TGTGCCAGTAGTATTTCGACAGGGGTCCACGAGCAGTACTTC. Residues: CASSISTGVHEQYF.

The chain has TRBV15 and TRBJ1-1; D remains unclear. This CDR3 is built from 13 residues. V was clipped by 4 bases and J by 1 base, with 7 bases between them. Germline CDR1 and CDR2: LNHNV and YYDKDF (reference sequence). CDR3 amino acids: CATSIQWNTEAFF. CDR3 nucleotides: TGTGCCACCAGCATACAGTGGAACACTGAAGCTTTCTTT. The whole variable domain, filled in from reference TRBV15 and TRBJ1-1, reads DAMVIQNPRYQVTQFGKPVTLSCSQTLNHNVMYWYQQKSSQAPKLLFHYYDKDFNNEADTPDNFQSRRPNTSFCFLDIRSPGLGDTAMYLCATSIQWNTEAFFGQGTRLTVV.

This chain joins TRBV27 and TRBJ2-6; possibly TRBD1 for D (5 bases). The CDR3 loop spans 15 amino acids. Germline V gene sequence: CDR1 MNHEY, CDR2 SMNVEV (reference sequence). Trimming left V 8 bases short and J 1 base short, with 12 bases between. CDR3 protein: CASRPAGSGANVLTF. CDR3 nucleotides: TGTGCCAGCCGACCCGCAGGGTCTGGGGCCAACGTCCTGACTTTC.

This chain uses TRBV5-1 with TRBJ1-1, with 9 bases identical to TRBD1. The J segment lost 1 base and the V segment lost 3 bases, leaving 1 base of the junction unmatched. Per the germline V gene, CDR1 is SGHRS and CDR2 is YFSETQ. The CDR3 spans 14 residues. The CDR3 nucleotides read TGCGCCAGCAGCTACAGGGGGCCGAACACTGAAGCTTTCTTT. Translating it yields CASSYRGPNTEAFF.

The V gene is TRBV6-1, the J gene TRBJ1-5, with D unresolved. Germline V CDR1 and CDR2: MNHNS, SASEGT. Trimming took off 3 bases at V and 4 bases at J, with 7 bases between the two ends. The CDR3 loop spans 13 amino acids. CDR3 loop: CASSDPGNQPQHF. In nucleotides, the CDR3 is TGTGCCAGCAGTGACCCCGGGAATCAGCCCCAGCATTTT.

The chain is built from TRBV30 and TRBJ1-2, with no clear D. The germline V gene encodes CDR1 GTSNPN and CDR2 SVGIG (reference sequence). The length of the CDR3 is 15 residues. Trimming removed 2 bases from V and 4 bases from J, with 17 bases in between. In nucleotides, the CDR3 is TGTGCCTGGAGTCGCGGGCCCCGCGGCGCCTATGGCTACACCTTC. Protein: CAWSRGPRGAYGYTF.

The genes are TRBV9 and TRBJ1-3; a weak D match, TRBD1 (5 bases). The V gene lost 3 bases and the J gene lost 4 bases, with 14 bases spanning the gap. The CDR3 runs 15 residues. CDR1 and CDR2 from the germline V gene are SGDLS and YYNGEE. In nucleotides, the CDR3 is TGTGCCAGCAGCGCGGACAAGGGCTCAGGAAACACCATATATTTT. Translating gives CASSADKGSGNTIYF.

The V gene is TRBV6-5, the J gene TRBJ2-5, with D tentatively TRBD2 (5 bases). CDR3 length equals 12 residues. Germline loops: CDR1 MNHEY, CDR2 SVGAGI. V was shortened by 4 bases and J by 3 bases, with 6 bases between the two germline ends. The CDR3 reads CASSSSKETQYF. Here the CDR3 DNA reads TGTGCCAGCAGTTCTAGCAAAGAGACCCAGTACTTC.

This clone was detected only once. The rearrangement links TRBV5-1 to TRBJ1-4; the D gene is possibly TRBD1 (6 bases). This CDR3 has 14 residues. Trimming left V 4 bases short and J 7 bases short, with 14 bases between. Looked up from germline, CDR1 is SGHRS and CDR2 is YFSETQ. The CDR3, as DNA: TGCGCCAGCAGCCTAGGGGGGGTCGGTGAAAAACTGTTTTTT. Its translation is CASSLGGVGEKLFF.

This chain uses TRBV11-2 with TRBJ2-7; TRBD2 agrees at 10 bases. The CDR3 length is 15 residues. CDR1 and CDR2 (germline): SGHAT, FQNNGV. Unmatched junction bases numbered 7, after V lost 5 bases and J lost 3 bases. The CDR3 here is CASSPGTSVIYEQYF. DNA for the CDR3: TGTGCCAGCAGCCCCGGGACTAGCGTTATCTACGAGCAGTACTTC. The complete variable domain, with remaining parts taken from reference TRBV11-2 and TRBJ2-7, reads EAGVAQSPRYKIIEKRQSVAFWCNPISGHATLYWYQQILGQGPKLLIQFQNNGVVDDSQLPKDRFSAERLKGVDSTLKIQPAKLEDSAVYLCASSPGTSVIYEQYFGPGTRLTVT.

The DNA of the CDR3 is TGTGCCAGCGGAGAAGAGCGGCTTGGAGAGACCCAGTACTTC. It translates to CASGEERLGETQYF. V usage is TRBV2 and J usage is TRBJ2-5; D may be TRBD2 (5 bases). The CDR3 spans 14 residues. Trimming took off 8 bases at V and 4 bases at J, with 17 bases between the two ends. Germline V gives CDR1 SNHLY, CDR2 FYNNEI. The full variable domain, its missing parts supplied by reference TRBV2 and TRBJ2-5, is EPEVTQTPSHQVTQMGQEVILRCVPISNHLYFYWYRQILGQKVEFLVSFYNNEISEKSEIFDDQFSVERPDGSNFTLKIRSTKLEDSAMYFCASGEERLGETQYFGPGTRLLVL.

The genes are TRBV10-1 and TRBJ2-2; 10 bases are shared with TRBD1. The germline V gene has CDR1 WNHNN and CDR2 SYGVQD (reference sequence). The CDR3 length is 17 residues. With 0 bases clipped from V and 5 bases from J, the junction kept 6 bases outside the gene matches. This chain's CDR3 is CASSESRQGARTGELFF. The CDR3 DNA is TGCGCCAGCAGTGAGTCGAGACAGGGGGCCCGGACCGGGGAGCTGTTTTTT.